This TCR beta chain originates from a study of regulatory T cells in long-lasting Graves disease. Study-level results: With persistent disease, TRBV28, TRBJ1-2 and TRBJ2-5 were the favored segments. For persistent Graves' patients, TCR diversity was lower than for newly diagnosed ones.

Trimming shortened V by 6 bases and J by 4 bases, and 15 bases separated the two germline ends. The CDR3 runs to 13 residues. Per germline, CDR1 DFQATT and CDR2 SNEGSKA (reference sequence). Time point noted: persistent/refractory GD, antithyroid drugs over 5 years with positive TRAb. Extracted RNA from PBMCs served as the source of the TCR library. iRepertoire HTBI primers and Arm-PCR of CDR3 regions built TCR beta libraries. In TCRdb, the multiplex PCR reads were re-called with MiXCR into one record per CDR3 protein. The sample records hundreds of thousands of distinct CDR3 sequences, around a fifth being singletons. In the case of this clonotype: Its target is not known.

This material consisted of peripheral blood mononuclear cells (PBMCs), taken when the disease was refractory, from a patient treated with antithyroid drugs. The clonotype originates from a female donor with Graves disease. V and J are TRBV20-1 and TRBJ1-1; tentative D call: TRBD1 (5 bases). Written as DNA, the CDR3 is TGCAGTGCGTACCCCCCGGGACGCACTGAAGCTTTCTTT. Encoded protein: CSAYPPGRTEAFF.